The 5 T cell receptor beta chains presented below share a single source sample, sequenced in a study of cytomegalovirus exposure and HLA in healthy donors. Clones were sequenced by immunoSEQ multiplex PCR, and TCRdb holds only the in-frame ones, with some missing. The sample holds approximately 170,000 clones, 85% seen once. Sequencing input: PBMCs. The receptors were sampled from a man between 18 and 35 years old in good health and CMV-seropositive.

V usage is TRBV18 and J usage is TRBJ1-4; D might be TRBD1 (6 bases). V lost 4 bases and J lost 8, with 17 bases in between. This CDR3 is built from 15 residues. Germline V lookup: CDR1 KGHSH, CDR2 LQKENI. The DNA for the CDR3 is TGTGCCAGCTCACGATCGACAGGAGGAGGAGAAAAACTGTTTTTT. Its protein is CASSRSTGGGEKLFF.

This chain joins TRBV19 and TRBJ1-2; 10 nucleotides align to TRBD1. The J segment lost 8 bases and the V segment lost 3 bases, leaving 12 bases of the junction unmatched. Germline assignment: CDR1 LNHDA and CDR2 SQIVND (reference sequence). This CDR3 comprises 16 residues. CDR3 nucleotides: TGTGCCAGTAGTATCTCCCCCTGGACAGGGGGTGGAGGCTACACCTTC. This encodes CASSISPWTGGGGYTF.

This clone has only one observation. The gene calls are TRBV30 and TRBJ2-1; D is unresolved. Germline V gives CDR1 GTSNPN, CDR2 SVGIG (reference sequence). Trimming took off 5 bases at V and 8 bases at J, with 13 bases between the two ends. This CDR3 spans 12 amino acids. The CDR3 nucleotides are TGTGCCTGGGGTCGTGGAGTTCATGAGCAGTTCTTC. It specifies CAWGRGVHEQFF.

The chain carries TRBV5-4 and TRBJ1-3, with D tentatively TRBD1 (5 bases). The germline V gene has CDR1 SGHNT and CDR2 YYREEE (reference sequence). Trimming took off 1 base at V and 3 bases at J, with 11 bases between the two ends. CDR3 length equals 15 residues. This CDR3 is CASSLRQGNGNTIYF. The CDR3 nucleotides are TGTGCCAGCAGCTTGCGTCAGGGAAATGGAAACACCATATATTTT.

The CDR3 region has the DNA TGTGCCAGCCTTGGAGCCGGCTACGAGCAGTACTTC. Its protein product is CASLGAGYEQYF. The chain has TRBV2 and TRBJ2-7, with D hard to call. Trimming shortened V by 8 bases and J by 3 bases, and 11 bases separated the two germline ends. Germline V CDR1 and CDR2: SNHLY, FYNNEI. The CDR3 extends over 12 amino acids.